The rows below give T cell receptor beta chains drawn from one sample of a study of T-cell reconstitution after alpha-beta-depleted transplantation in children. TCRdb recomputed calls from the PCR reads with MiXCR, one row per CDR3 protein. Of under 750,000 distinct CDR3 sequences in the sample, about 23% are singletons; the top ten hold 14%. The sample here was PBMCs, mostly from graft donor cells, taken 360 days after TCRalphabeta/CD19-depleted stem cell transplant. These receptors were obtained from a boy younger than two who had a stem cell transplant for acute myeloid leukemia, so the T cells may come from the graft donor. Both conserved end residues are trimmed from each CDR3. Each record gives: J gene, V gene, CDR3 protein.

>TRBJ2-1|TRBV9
ASSVGGARADEQF
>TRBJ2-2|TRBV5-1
ASSLSSGADTGELF
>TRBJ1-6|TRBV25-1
ASSGQGNSPLH
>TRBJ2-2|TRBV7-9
ASSLGTGQTGELF
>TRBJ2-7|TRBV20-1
SASKGGGSSYEQY
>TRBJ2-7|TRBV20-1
SATPDSSYEQY
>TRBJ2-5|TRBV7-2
ASSALAGAPQTQY
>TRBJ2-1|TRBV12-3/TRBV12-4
ASSWDRATF
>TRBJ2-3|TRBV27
ASSPRTRPDTQY
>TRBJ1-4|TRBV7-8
ASSFAQGGSNEKLF
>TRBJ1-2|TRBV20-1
SARDRAGDYGYT
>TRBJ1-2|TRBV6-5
ASSPDLDSPRHGYT
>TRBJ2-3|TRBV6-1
ASTSAGPQPDTQY
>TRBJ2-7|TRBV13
ASSLDQVEQY
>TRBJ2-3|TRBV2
ATLIGRGLVGTQY
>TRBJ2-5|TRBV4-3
ASSQLFWGAETQY
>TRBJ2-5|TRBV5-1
ASSQRSGTQETQY
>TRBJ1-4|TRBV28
ASSFRTPSEKLF
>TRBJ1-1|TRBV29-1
SVEGQGVDTEAF
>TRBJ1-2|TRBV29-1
SVEGQARGHT
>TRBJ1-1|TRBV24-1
ATSDLDMVNAF
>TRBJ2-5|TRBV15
ATSRAPPGTKTQY
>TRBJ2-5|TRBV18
ASSARSYQETQY
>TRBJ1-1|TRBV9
ASSPRVRIRNTEAF